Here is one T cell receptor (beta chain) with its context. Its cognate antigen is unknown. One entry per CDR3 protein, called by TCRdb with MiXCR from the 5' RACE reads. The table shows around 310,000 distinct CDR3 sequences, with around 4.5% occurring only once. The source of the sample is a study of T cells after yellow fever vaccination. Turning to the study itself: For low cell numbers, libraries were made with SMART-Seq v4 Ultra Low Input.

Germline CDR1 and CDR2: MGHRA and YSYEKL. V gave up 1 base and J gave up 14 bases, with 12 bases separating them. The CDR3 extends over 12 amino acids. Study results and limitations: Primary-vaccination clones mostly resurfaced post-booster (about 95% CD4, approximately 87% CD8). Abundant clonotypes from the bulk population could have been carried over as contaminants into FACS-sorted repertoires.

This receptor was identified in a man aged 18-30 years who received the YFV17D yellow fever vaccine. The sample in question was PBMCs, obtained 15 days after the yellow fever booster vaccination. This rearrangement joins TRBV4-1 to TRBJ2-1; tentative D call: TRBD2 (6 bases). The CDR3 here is CASSQVRGKEFF. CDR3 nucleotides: TGCGCCAGCAGCCAAGTTCGGGGGAAGGAGTTCTTC.